The next 8 T cell receptor beta chains were all read from a single sample in a study of T cell responses to AZD1222 COVID-19 vaccine. The assay was immunoSEQ multiplex PCR, and TCRdb's table has in-frame clones only and misses some. The sample has about 69,000 clones, roughly 83% seen once; the top ten hold around a quarter. The sequences come from peripheral blood, collected 28 days after the second AZD1222 dose. The receptors here all came from an adult who received the AZD1222 COVID-19 vaccine.

J is TRBJ2-1 and V is TRBV10-3; the D is unclear. Trimming removed 3 bases at V and 6 bases at J, with 12 bases between. Germline assignment: CDR1 ENHRY and CDR2 SYGVKD. The CDR3 is 14 amino acids. Here the CDR3 reads CAISDSTGGNEQFF. In nucleotides, the CDR3 is TGTGCCATCAGTGATTCAACCGGCGGCAATGAGCAGTTCTTC.

CDR3 nucleotide sequence: TGTGCCAGTAGTGCTGGGACAGGGAGTGAAAAACTGTTTTTT. It translates to CASSAGTGSEKLFF. The J gene is TRBJ1-4, the V gene TRBV19; 9 nucleotides agree with TRBD1. V lost 5 bases and J lost 7; bases outside the gene matches: 5. The CDR3 extends over 14 amino acids. Germline V gives CDR1 LNHDA, CDR2 SQIVND (reference sequence). The full variable domain, its missing parts supplied by reference TRBV19 and TRBJ1-4, is DGGITQSPKYLFRKEGQNVTLSCEQNLNHDAMYWYRQDPGQGLRLIYYSQIVNDFQKGDIAEGYSVSREKKESFPLTVTSAQKNPTAFYLCASSAGTGSEKLFFGSGTQLSVL.

The chain joins TRBV7-9 to TRBJ1-1, with 7 bases aligning to TRBD1. The CDR3 sequence is 14 residues long. V trimming: 8 bases; J trimming: 4 bases; junction bases outside the gene matches: 10. In germline, CDR1 is SEHNR, CDR2 FQNEAQ (reference sequence). The CDR3 here is CASSFMGTATEAFF. In DNA form, the CDR3 reads TGTGCCAGCTCATTTATGGGGACAGCCACTGAAGCTTTCTTT.

This chain links TRBV3-1 (or the pseudogene TRBV3-2) with TRBJ2-7; 8 nucleotides agree with TRBD2. In germline, CDR1 is LGHDT, CDR2 YNNKEL (reference sequence). The ends lost 2 bases at V and 7 bases at J; junction bases unmatched: 13. CDR3 length: 16 residues. DNA for the CDR3: TGTGCCAGCAGCCAATCGATTTCGGGGGGGCCGGGAGAGCAGTACTTC. This codes for CASSQSISGGPGEQYF.

In the case of this clone: A junction boundary mismatches the germline segment, possibly from a read error. V is TRBV7-8 and J is TRBJ2-1; a possible D gene is TRBD1 (6 bases). The CDR3 has 13 amino acids. In germline, CDR1 is SGHVS, CDR2 FQNEAQ. The CDR3 reads CASTLGGVDEQFF. The CDR3 region has the DNA TGTGCCAGCACCTTAGGGGGAGTGGATGAGCAGTTCTTC.

The chain joins TRBV19 to TRBJ1-5, with 9 bases that match TRBD1. Germline CDR1 is LNHDA and CDR2 is SQIVND (reference sequence). J lost 8 bases, V lost 6 bases, and 11 bases had no gene match. The CDR3 extends over 15 amino acids. The CDR3 bases are TGTGCCAGTAGCGGGACAGGGCTAAGGTGGGAGCCCCAGCATTTT. This gives the protein CASSGTGLRWEPQHF. The full variable domain, rest sourced from reference TRBV19 and TRBJ1-5, is DGGITQSPKYLFRKEGQNVTLSCEQNLNHDAMYWYRQDPGQGLRLIYYSQIVNDFQKGDIAEGYSVSREKKESFPLTVTSAQKNPTAFYLCASSGTGLRWEPQHFGDGTRLSIL.

The rearrangement links TRBV28 to TRBJ2-7, with 12 nucleotides matching TRBD2. From germline, CDR1 is MDHEN and CDR2 SYDVKM. With V trimmed by 4 bases and J by 9 bases, 7 bases remained unmatched. The CDR3 has 14 residues. This chain's CDR3 is CASSWTSGTRWQYF. CDR3 sequence (DNA): TGTGCCAGCAGTTGGACTAGCGGGACAAGGTGGCAGTACTTC.

The CDR3 DNA is TGCGCCAGCAGCTTAGCGAACTCCTACAATGAGCAGTTCTTC. Protein product: CASSLANSYNEQFF. This chain links TRBV5-1 with TRBJ2-1, with unresolved D. Germline V gives CDR1 SGHRS, CDR2 YFSETQ. Trimming shortened V by 2 bases and J by 0 bases, and 6 bases separated the two germline ends. The CDR3 loop spans 14 amino acids.